This TCR beta chain was sequenced in a study of post-analysis software for immune sequencing data. Study overall: Disease trajectories encompassed relapsing-remitting, secondary progressive and progressive-relapsing multiple sclerosis. Study results and caveats: When compared against controls, multiple sclerosis patients showed significantly lower normalized Chao1 diversity.

On this clonotype: Its target is unknown.

Carried by the TCR beta cDNA libraries were unique molecular identifiers. The authors obtained approximately 540,000 cDNA molecules from approximately 1 to 10 million T cells. TCRdb reanalysed the PCR reads using MiXCR and keeps one entry per CDR3 protein. The data contain 430,000 or so distinct CDR3 sequences, over 30% of them seen just once; the ten biggest clones take up less than 8%. This sequence originates from a girl aged 2-15 years with multiple sclerosis. The sequenced sample consisted of blood.

CDR3 DNA: TGTGCCAGCAGCCCACGGGTACTAGCGTCCTACAATGAGCAGTTCTTC. Protein: CASSPRVLASYNEQFF. The chain uses TRBV11-2 and TRBJ2-1; 7 bases agree with TRBD2. This CDR3 region has 16 residues. V was pared by 5 bases and J by 1 base, with 8 bases of the junction left unmatched. The germline gives CDR1 SGHAT, CDR2 FQNNGV.